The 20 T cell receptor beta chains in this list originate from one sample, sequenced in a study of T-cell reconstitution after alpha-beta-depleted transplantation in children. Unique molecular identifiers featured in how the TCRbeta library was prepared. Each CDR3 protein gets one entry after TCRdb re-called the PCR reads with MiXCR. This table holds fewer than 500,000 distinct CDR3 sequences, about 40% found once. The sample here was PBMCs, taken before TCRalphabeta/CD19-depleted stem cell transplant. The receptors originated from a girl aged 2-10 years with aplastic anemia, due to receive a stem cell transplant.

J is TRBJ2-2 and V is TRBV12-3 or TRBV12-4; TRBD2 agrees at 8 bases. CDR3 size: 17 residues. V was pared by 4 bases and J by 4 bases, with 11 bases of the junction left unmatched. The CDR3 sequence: CASSYASGGPVTGELFF. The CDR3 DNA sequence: TGTGCCAGCAGTTATGCTTCGGGGGGGCCCGTCACCGGGGAGCTGTTTTTT.

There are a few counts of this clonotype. In DNA form, the CDR3 reads TGTGCCAGCAGCTTAGCCCCCTCCCAGTCTTCTGGAAACACCATATATTTT. Its protein is CASSLAPSQSSGNTIYF. This chain links TRBV7-6 with TRBJ1-3; D unclear. Germline assignment: CDR1 SGHVS and CDR2 FNYEAQ. Trimming took 0 bases from V and 1 from J, leaving 13 bases between them. This CDR3 region has 17 residues.

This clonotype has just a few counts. The CDR3 reads CASSEVKGLSGTDTQYF. The CDR3 DNA is TGCGCCAGCAGTGAGGTAAAGGGTCTGTCAGGCACAGATACGCAGTATTTT. The rearrangement links TRBV10-2 to TRBJ2-3; no definite D call. Germline V gives CDR1 WSHSY, CDR2 SAAADI. V gave up 2 bases and J gave up 1 base, with 16 bases separating them. The length of the CDR3 is 17 residues.

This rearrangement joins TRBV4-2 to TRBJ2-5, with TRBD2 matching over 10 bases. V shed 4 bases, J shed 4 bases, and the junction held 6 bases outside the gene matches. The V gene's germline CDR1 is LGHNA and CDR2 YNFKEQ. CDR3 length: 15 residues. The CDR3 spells CASSPGTSVGETQYF. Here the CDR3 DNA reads TGTGCCAGCAGCCCCGGGACTAGCGTCGGAGAGACCCAGTACTTC.

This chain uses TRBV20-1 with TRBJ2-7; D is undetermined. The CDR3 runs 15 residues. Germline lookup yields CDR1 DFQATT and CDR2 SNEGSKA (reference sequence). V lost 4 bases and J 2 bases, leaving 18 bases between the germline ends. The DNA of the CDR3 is TGCAGTGCTACCTCCTTGGAAGAACTTGCCTACGAGCAGTACTTC. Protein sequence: CSATSLEELAYEQYF.

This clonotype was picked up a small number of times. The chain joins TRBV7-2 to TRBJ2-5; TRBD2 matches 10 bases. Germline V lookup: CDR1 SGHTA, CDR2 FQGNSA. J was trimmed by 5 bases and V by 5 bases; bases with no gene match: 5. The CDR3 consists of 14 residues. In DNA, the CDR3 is TGTGCCAGCAGCCTCAGCGGGAGGGGGGAGACCCAGTACTTC. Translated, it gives CASSLSGRGETQYF.

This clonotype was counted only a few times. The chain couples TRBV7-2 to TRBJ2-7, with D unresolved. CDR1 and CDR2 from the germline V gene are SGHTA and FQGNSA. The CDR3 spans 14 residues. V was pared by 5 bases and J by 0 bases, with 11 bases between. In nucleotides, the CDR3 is TGTGCCAGCAGCCTAAGCGAAAACTCCTACGAGCAGTACTTC. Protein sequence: CASSLSENSYEQYF.

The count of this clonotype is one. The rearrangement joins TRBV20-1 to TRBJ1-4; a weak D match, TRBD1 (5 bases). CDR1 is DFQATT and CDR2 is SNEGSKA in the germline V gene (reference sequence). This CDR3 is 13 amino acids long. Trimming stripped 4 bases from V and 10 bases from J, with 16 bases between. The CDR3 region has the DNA TGCAGTGCTACAGGGTCGGTATACGGAAAACTGTTTTTT. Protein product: CSATGSVYGKLFF.

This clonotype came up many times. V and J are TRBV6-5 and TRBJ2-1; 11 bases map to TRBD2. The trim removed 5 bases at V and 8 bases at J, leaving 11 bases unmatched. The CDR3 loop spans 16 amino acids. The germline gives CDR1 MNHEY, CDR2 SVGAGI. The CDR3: CASSPLDSGRGDEQFF. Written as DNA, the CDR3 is TGTGCCAGCAGTCCTCTGGATAGCGGGAGGGGGGATGAGCAGTTCTTC.

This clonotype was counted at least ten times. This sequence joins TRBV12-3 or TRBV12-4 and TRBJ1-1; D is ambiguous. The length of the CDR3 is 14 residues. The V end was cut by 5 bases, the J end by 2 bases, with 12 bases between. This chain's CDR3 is CASSPTGRNTEAFF. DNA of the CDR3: TGTGCCAGCAGTCCAACGGGTCGAAACACTGAAGCTTTCTTT.

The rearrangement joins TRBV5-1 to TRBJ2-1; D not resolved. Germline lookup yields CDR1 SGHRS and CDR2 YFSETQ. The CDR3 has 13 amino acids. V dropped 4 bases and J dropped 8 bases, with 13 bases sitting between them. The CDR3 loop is CASSLAQADEQFF. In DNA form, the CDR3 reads TGCGCCAGCAGCCTCGCTCAGGCGGATGAGCAGTTCTTC. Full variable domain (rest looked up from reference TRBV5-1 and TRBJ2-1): KAGVTQTPRYLIKTRGQQVTLSCSPISGHRSVSWYQQTPGQGLQFLFEYFSETQRNKGNFPGRFSGRQFSNSRSEMNVSTLELGDSALYLCASSLAQADEQFFGPGTRLTVL.

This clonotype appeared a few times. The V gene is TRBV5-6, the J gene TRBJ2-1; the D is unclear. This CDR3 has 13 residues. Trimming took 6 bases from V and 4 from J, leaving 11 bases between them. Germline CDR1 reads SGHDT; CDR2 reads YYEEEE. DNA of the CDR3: TGTGCCAGCATGGCGGTTGTTTACAATGAGCAGTTCTTC. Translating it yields CASMAVVYNEQFF.

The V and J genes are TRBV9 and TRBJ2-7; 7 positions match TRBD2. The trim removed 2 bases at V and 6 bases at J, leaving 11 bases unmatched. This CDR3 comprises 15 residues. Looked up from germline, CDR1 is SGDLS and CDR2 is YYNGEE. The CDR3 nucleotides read TGTGCCAGCAGCGTGAGCCCAGAGCGGGACGGCGAGCAGTACTTC. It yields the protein CASSVSPERDGEQYF.

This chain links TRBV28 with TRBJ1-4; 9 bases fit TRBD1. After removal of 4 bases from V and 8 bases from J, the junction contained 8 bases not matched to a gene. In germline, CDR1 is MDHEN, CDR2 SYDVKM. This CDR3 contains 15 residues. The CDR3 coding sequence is TGTGCCAGCAGTTCTCCGGGACAGGGAAACGAAAAACTGTTTTTT. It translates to CASSSPGQGNEKLFF. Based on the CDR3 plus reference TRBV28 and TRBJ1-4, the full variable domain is DVKVTQSSRYLVKRTGEKVFLECVQDMDHENMFWYRQDPGLGLRLIYFSYDVKMKEKGDIPEGYSVSREKKERFSLILESASTNQTSMYLCASSSPGQGNEKLFFGSGTQLSVL.

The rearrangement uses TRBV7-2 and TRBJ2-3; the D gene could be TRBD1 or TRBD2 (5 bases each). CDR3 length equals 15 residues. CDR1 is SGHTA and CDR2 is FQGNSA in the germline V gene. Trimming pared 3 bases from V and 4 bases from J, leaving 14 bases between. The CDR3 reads CASSFPGDGSDTQYF. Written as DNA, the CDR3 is TGTGCCAGCAGCTTCCCCGGGGACGGATCAGATACGCAGTATTTT.

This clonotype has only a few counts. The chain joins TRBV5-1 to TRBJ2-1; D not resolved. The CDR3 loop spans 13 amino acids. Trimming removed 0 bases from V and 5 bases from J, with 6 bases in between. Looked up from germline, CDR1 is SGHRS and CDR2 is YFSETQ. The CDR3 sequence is CASSLALDNEQFF. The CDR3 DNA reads TGCGCCAGCAGCTTGGCCTTAGACAATGAGCAGTTCTTC.

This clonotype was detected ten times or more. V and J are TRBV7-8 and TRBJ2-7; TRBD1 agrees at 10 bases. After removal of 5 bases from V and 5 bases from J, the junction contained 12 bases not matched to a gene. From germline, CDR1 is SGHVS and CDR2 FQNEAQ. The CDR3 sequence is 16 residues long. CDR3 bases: TGTGCCAGCAGCCAGCCCCCCGGGACAGGGGCCCACGAGCAGTACTTC. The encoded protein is CASSQPPGTGAHEQYF.

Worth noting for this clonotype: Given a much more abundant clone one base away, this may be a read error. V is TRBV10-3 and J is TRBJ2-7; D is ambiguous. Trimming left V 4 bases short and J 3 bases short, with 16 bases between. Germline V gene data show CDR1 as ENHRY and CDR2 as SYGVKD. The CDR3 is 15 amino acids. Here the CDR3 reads CAISVTDLLNYEQYF. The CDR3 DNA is TGTGCCATCAGTGTGACGGATTTGCTGAACTACGAGCAGTACTTC.

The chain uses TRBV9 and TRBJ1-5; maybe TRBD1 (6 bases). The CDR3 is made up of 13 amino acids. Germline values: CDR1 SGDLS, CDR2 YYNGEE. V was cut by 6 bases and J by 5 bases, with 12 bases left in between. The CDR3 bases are TGTGCCAGCATCCCGGGGGGCCATCAGCCCCAGCATTTT. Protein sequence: CASIPGGHQPQHF. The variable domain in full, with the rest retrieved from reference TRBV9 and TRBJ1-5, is DSGVTQTPKHLITATGQRVTLRCSPRSGDLSVYWYQQSLDQGLQFLIQYYNGEERAKGNILERFSAQQFPDLHSELNLSSLELGDSALYFCASIPGGHQPQHFGDGTRLSIL.

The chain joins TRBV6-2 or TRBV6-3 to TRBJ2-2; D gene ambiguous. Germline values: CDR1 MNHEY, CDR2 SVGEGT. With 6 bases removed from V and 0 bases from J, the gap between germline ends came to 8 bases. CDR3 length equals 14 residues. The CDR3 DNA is TGTGCCAGCAGCCGGGCCTCGAACACCGGGGAGCTGTTTTTT. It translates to CASSRASNTGELFF.